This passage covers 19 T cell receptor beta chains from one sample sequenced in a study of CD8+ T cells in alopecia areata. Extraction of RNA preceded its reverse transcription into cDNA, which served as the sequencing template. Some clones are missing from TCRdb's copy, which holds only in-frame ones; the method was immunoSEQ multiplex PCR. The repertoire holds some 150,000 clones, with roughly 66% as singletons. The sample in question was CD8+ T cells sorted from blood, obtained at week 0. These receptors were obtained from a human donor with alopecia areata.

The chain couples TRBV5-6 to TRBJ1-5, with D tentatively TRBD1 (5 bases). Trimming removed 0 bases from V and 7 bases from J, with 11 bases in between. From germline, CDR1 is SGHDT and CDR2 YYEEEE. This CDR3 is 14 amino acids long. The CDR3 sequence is CASSLGVKGQPQHF. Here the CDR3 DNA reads TGTGCCAGCAGCTTGGGGGTGAAGGGGCAGCCCCAGCATTTT.

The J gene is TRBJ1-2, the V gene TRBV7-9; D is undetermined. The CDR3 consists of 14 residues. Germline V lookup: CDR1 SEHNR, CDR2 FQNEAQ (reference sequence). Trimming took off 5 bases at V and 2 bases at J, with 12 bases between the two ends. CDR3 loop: CASSLTGTNYGYTF. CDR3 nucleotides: TGTGCCAGCAGCCTGACTGGCACCAACTATGGCTACACCTTC.

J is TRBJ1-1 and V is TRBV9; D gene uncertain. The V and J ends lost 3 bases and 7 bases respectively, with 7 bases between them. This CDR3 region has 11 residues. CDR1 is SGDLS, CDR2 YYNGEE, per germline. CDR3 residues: CASSGEIEAFF. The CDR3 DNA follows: TGTGCCAGCAGCGGGGAGATTGAAGCTTTCTTT.

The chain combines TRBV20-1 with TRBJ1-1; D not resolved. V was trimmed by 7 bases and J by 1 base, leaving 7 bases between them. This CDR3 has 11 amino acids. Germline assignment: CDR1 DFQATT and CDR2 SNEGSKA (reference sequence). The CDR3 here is CSGQWNTEAFF. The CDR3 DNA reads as TGCAGTGGTCAGTGGAACACTGAAGCTTTCTTT.

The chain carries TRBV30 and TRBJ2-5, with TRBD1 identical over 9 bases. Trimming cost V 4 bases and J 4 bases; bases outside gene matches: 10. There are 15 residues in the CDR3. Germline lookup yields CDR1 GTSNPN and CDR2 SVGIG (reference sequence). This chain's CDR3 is CAWTSGTGPLETQYF. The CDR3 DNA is TGTGCCTGGACCTCCGGGACAGGGCCGTTAGAGACCCAGTACTTC. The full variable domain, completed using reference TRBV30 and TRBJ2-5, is SQTIHQWPATLVQPVGSPLSLECTVEGTSNPNLYWYRQAAGRGLQLLFYSVGIGQISSEVPQNLSASRPQDRQFILSSKKLLLSDSGFYLCAWTSGTGPLETQYFGPGTRLLVL.

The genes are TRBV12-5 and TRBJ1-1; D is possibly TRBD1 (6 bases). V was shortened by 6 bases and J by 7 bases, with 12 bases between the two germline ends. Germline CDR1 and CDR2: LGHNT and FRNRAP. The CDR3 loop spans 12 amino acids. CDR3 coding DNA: TGTGCTAGTGGCTTCACAGGGTTTGAAGCTTTCTTT. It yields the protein CASGFTGFEAFF.

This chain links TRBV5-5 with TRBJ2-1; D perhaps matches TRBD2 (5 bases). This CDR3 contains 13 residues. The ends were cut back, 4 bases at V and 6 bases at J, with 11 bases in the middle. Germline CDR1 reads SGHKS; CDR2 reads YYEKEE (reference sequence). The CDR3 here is CASSGGSTNEQFF. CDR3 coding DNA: TGTGCCAGCAGCGGCGGGTCAACCAATGAGCAGTTCTTC.

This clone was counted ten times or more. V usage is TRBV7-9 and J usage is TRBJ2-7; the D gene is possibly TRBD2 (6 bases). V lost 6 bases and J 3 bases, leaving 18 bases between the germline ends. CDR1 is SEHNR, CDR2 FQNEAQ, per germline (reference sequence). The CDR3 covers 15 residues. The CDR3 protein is CASSFRDLGGYEQYF. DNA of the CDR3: TGTGCCAGCAGTTTCCGGGACCTCGGGGGCTACGAGCAGTACTTC.

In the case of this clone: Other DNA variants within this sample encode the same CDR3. CDR3 coding DNA: TGTGCCTGGAGTGGGGGCCCCGGGGAGCTGTTTTTT. Translating it yields CAWSGGPGELFF. This chain links TRBV30 with TRBJ2-2; maybe TRBD1 (5 bases). The germline gives CDR1 GTSNPN, CDR2 SVGIG (reference sequence). Trimming took off 1 base at V and 6 bases at J, with 6 bases between the two ends. This CDR3 has 12 residues.

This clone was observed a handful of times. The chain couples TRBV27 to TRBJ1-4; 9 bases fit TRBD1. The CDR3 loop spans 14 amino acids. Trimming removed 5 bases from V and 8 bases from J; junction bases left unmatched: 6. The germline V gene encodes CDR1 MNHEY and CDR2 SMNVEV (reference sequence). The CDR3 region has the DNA TGTGCCAGCAGTGAAAGACAGGGGGTGGAAAAACTGTTTTTT. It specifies CASSERQGVEKLFF.

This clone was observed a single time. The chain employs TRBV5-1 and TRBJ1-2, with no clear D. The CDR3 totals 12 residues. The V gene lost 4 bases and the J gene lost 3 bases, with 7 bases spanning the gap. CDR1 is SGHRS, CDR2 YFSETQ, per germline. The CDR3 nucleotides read TGCGCCAGCAGCGCCCCGCACTATGGCTACACCTTC. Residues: CASSAPHYGYTF.

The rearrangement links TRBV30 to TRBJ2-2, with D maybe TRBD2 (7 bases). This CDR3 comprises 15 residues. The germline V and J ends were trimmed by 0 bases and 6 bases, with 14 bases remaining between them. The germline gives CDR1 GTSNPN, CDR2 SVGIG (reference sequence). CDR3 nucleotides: TGTGCCTGGAGTGTATGGGTGCGGGGGCCCGGGGAGCTGTTTTTT. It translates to CAWSVWVRGPGELFF.

CDR3 in DNA: TGTGCCAGCAGTTACTCGAGGACAGTGAACACTGAAGCTTTCTTT. Protein sequence: CASSYSRTVNTEAFF. This chain links TRBV6-5 with TRBJ1-1; weak D call: TRBD1 (6 bases). Trimming removed 0 bases at V and 0 bases at J, with 8 bases between. The CDR3 spans 15 residues. Germline lookup yields CDR1 MNHEY and CDR2 SVGAGI.

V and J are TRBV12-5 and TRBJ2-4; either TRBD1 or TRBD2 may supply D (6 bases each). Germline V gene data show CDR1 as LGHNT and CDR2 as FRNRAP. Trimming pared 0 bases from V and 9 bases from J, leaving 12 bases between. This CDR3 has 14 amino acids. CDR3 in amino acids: CASGLVTGRGIQYF. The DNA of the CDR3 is TGTGCTAGTGGTTTGGTAACAGGGCGGGGCATTCAGTACTTC.

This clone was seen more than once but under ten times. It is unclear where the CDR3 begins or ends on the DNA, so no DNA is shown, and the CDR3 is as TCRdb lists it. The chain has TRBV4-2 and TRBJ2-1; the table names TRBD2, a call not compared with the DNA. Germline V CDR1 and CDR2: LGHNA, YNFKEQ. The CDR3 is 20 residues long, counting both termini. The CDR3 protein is CASSFGEGLAGGSSYNEQFF.

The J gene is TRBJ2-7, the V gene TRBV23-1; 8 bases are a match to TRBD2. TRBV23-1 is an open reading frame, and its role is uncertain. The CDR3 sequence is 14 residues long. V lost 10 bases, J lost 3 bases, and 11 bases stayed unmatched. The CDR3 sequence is CANGRESPCYEQYF. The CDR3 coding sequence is TGCGCCAACGGGAGGGAGTCTCCCTGCTACGAGCAGTACTTC.

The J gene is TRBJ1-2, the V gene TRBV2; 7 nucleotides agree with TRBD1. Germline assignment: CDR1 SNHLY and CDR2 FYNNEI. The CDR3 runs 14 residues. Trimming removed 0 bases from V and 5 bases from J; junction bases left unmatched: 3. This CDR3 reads CASSEAGTEYGYTF. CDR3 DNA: TGTGCCAGCAGTGAAGCAGGGACAGAGTATGGCTACACCTTC.

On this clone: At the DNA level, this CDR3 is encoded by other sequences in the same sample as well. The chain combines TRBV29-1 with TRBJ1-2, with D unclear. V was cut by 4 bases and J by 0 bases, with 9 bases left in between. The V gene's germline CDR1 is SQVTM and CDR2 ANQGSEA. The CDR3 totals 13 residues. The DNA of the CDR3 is TGCAGCGTTGGAGATGGAGCTAACTATGGCTACACCTTC. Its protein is CSVGDGANYGYTF.

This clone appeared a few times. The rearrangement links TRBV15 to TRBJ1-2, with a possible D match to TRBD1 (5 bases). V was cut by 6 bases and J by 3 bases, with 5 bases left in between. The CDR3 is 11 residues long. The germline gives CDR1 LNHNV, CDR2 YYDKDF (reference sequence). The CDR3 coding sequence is TGTGCCACCAGAGGGGACTATGGCTACACCTTC. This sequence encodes CATRGDYGYTF.